This TCR beta chain came from a study of blood T cell repertoires in COVID-19. In the source study's methods: Amplification of reference gene primers provided the estimated nucleated cell counts. Produced via immunoSEQ multiplex PCR; TCRdb's table is partial and in-frame only. D and trimming were read from the DNA, whereas the V and J calls and clone size are those reported in that table. The repertoire holds approximately 150,000 clones, with just under 85% as singletons. The Seattle site enrolled patients during active infection and followed them longitudinally. Input material: peripheral blood. This clonotype originated in a woman aged 80 or over with COVID-19, enrolled during active disease.

CDR3 loop: CASSPMEGYTF. Written as DNA, the CDR3 is TGTGCCAGCTCACCGATGGAGGGCTACACCTTC. The gene calls are TRBV18 and TRBJ1-2; D is undetermined. Germline CDR1 reads KGHSH; CDR2 reads LQKENI. This CDR3 comprises 11 residues. Between the trimmed V and J ends, which lost 3 bases and 8 bases, there was a span of 7 bases. The full variable domain, its missing parts supplied by reference TRBV18 and TRBJ1-2, is NAGVMQNPRHLVRRRGQEARLRCSPMKGHSHVYWYRQLPEEGLKFMVYLQKENIIDESGMPKERFSAEFPKEGPSILRIQQVVRGDSAAYFCASSPMEGYTFGSGTRLTVV.